Sequencing of this TCR beta chain was carried out in a study of response to subunit inactivated influenza vaccine. TCRdb used MiXCR to reprocess the RT-PCR reads, holding one entry per CDR3 protein. This sample has around 600,000 distinct CDR3 sequences; about 10% occur once, and the top ten carry approximately 11%. The V gene lost 5 bases and the J gene lost 9 bases, with 8 bases spanning the gap. Germline-derived CDR1 and CDR2 are MNHEY and SVGAGI. This CDR3 has 12 amino acids. This clonotype appeared a few times. The sample was also linked to a second study, of T cells expressing NK-cell markers. From that report: Making the TCR beta cDNA relied on 5'RACE template switching with UMIs.

The rearrangement joins TRBV6-5 to TRBJ1-6; no firm D call. The sequence was collected from a middle-aged man who received an inactivated influenza vaccine. Specimen: PBMCs from blood, collected on the day of vaccination. Here the CDR3 DNA reads TGTGCCAGCAGTCCAGGAGTTTCACCCCTCCACTTT. It translates to CASSPGVSPLHF.